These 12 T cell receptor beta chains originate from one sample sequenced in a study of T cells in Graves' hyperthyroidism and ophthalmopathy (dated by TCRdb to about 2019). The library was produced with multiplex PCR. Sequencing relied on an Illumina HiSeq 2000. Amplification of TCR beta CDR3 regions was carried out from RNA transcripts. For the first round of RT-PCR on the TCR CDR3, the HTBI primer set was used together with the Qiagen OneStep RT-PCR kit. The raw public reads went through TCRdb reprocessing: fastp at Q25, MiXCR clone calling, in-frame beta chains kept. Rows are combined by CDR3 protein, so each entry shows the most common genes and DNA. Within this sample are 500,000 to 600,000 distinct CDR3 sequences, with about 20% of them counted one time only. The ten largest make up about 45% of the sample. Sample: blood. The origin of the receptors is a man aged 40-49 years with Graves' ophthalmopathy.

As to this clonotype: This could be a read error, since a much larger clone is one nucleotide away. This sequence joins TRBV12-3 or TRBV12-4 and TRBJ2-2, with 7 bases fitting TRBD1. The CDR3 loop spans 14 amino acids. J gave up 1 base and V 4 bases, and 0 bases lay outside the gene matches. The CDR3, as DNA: TGTGCCAGCAGTTGGACAGGGAACACCGGGGAGCTGTTTTTT. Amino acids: CASSWTGNTGELFF.

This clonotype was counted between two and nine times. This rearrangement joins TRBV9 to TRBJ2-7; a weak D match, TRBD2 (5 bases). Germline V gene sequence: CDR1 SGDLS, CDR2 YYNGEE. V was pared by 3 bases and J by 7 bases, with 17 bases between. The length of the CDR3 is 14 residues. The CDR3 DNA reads TGTGCCAGCAGCGCGGCGGGCAGCAACCCTGAGCAGTACTTC. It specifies CASSAAGSNPEQYF.

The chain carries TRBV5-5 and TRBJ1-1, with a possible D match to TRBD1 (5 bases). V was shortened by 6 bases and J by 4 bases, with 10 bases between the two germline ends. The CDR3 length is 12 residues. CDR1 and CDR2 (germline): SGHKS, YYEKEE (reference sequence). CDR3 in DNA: TGTGCCAGCAAAACTGGGGGCACTGAAGCTTTCTTT. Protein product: CASKTGGTEAFF.

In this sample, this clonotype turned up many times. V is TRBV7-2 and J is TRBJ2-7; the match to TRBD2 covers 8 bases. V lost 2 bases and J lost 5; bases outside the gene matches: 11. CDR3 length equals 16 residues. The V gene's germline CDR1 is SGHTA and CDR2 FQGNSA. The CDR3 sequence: CASSLISGRRGDEQYF. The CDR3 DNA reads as TGTGCCAGCAGCTTAATAAGCGGGAGAAGGGGCGACGAGCAGTACTTC.

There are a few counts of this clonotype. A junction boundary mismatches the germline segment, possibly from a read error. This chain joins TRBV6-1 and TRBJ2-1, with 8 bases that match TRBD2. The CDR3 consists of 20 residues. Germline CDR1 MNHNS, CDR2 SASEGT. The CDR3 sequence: CASSKAWGLGRGMTYNKQFF. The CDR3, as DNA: TGTGCCAGCAGTAAAGCGTGGGGACTAGGGAGGGGAATGACCTACAATAAGCAGTTCTTC.

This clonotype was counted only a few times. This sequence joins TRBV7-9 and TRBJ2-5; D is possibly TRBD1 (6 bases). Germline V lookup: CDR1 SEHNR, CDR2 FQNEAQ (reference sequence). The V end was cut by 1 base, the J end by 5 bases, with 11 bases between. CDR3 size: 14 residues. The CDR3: CASSLDRAGETQYF. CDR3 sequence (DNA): TGTGCCAGCAGCTTAGACAGGGCAGGGGAGACCCAGTACTTC.

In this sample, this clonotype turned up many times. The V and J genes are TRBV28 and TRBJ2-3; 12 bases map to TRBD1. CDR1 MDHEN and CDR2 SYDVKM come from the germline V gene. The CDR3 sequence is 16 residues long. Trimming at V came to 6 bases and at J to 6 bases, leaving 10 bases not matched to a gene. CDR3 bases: TGTGCCAGCAGCCCCTGGGGGACAGGGGGCTATGATACGCAGTATTTT. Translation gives CASSPWGTGGYDTQYF.

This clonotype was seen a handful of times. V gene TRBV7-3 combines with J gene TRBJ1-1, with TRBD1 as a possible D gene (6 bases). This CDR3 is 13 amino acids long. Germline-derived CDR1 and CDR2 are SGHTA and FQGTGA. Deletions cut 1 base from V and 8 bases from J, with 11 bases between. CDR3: CASSLMVGGEAFF. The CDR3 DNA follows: TGTGCCAGCAGCTTAATGGTCGGGGGCGAAGCTTTCTTT.

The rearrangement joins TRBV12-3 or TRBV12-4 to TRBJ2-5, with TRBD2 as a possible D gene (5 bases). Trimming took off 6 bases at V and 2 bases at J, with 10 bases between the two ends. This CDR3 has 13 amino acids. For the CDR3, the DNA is TGTGCCAGCAGGCCAGCGGCACAAGAGACCCAGTACTTC. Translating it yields CASRPAAQETQYF.

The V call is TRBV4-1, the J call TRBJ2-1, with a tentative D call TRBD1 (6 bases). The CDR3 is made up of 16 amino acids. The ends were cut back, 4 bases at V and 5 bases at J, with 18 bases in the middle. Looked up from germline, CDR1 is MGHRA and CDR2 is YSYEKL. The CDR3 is CASSRISRDKDNEQFF. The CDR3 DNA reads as TGCGCCAGCAGCCGCATAAGCCGGGACAAAGACAATGAGCAGTTCTTC.

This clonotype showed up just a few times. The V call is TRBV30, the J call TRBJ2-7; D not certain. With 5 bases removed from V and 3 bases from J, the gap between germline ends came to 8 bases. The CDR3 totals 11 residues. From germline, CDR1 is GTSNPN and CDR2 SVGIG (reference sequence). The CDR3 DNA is TGTGCCTGGGGTTCCCTCTACGAGCAGTACTTC. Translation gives CAWGSLYEQYF.

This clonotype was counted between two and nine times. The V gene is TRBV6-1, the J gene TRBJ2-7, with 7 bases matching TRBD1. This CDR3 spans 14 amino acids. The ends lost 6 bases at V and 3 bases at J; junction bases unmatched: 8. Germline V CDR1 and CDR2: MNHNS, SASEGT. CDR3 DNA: TGTGCCAGCAGGCCCCGGGACAGTTTCTACGAGCAGTACTTC. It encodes CASRPRDSFYEQYF.